A selection of T cell receptor beta chains follows, all from one sample in a study of cytomegalovirus exposure and HLA in healthy donors. TCRdb keeps only in-frame clones here, not all; method: immunoSEQ multiplex PCR. The sample holds under 65,000 clones; 70% to 85% are singletons and the top ten take around 3%. Sequenced sample: PBMCs. The receptors here all came from a man between 45 and 60 years old in good health and CMV-seronegative. The CDR3 runs from the conserved cysteine through the conserved F or W. The D gene is left open where the match is weak. Expanded clones are given a class, and other clones once, few, many or no size at all.

d_call	clone_size	j_call	v_call	cdr3_aa	cdr3_nt
-	few	TRBJ2-1	TRBV7-6	CASSFSSSEQFF	TGTGCCAGCAGCTTTAGCTCGTCTGAGCAGTTCTTC
-	-	TRBJ2-7	TRBV27	CASSLSKVGDFHEQYF	TGTGCCAGCAGTTTATCAAAAGTCGGGGACTTTCACGAGCAGTACTTC
TRBD2	-	TRBJ2-3	TRBV5-5	CASSFYSGTSTDTQYF	TGTGCCAGCAGCTTCTATAGCGGGACTAGCACAGATACGCAGTATTTT
-	-	TRBJ1-1	TRBV7-9	CASSLSGLGNTEAFF	TGTGCCAGCAGCTTATCAGGGTTGGGGAACACTGAAGCTTTCTTT
-	-	TRBJ1-4	TRBV4-3	CASSQEPRSGEKLFF	TGCGCCAGCAGCCAAGAACCTCGATCGGGGGAAAAACTGTTTTTT
TRBD1	-	TRBJ2-1	TRBV5-4	CASSEDRGGFSDEQFF	TGTGCCAGCAGCGAAGACAGGGGGGGGTTCTCGGATGAGCAGTTCTTC
-	few	TRBJ2-1	TRBV5-1	CASSTGLSFSYNEQFF	TGCGCCAGCAGCACAGGACTATCCTTCTCCTACAATGAGCAGTTCTTC
TRBD1	-	TRBJ1-5	TRBV19	CASSTNRGGQPQHF	TGTGCCAGTAGTACCAACAGGGGGGGTCAGCCCCAGCATTTT
TRBD2	-	TRBJ2-1	TRBV2	CASRRTSGATPVQFF	TGTGCCAGCAGAAGAACAAGCGGGGCTACTCCAGTGCAGTTCTTC
-	-	TRBJ2-7	TRBV7-9	CASSSDTSYEQYF	TGTGCCAGCAGCTCGGACACCAGCTACGAGCAGTACTTC
-	-	TRBJ2-1	TRBV9	CASSQDIYNEQFF	TGTGCCAGCAGCCAGGACATCTACAATGAGCAGTTCTTC
TRBD1	-	TRBJ2-5	TRBV30	CAWNYFGQGKETQYF	TGTGCCTGGAATTATTTCGGACAGGGAAAAGAGACCCAGTACTTC
TRBD1	-	TRBJ2-2	TRBV13	CASSIRQGTGELFF	TGTGCCAGCAGCATAAGACAGGGCACCGGGGAGCTGTTTTTT
-	-	TRBJ2-7	TRBV2	CASRDPLTRTYEQYF	TGTGCCAGCCGAGACCCATTGACAAGAACCTACGAGCAGTACTTC
TRBD1	-	TRBJ2-7	TRBV19	CASSPAHGQDAEQYF	TGTGCCAGTTCCCCCGCACACGGACAGGACGCCGAGCAGTACTTC
-	-	TRBJ2-7	TRBV4-1	CASSQEGLYEQYF	TGCGCCAGCAGCCAAGAGGGGCTATACGAGCAGTACTTC
TRBD1	-	TRBJ2-5	TRBV7-2	CASSRDRGETQYF	TGTGCCAGCAGCAGGGACAGGGGTGAGACCCAGTACTTC
-	-	TRBJ1-1	TRBV7-3	CASSQTGNTEAFF	TGTGCCAGCAGCCAAACGGGTAACACTGAAGCTTTCTTT
-	-	TRBJ1-5	TRBV6-5	CASSYSRFTNQPQHF	TGTGCCAGCAGTTACTCCAGGTTTACGAATCAGCCCCAGCATTTT
TRBD1	-	TRBJ2-3	TRBV5-6	CASSSDRGPRDTQYF	TGTGCCAGCAGCTCGGACAGGGGGCCGAGAGATACGCAGTATTTT
-	-	TRBJ1-2	TRBV18	CASSPPGAQPIGYGYTF	TGTGCCAGCTCACCACCGGGAGCACAGCCCATCGGGTATGGCTACACCTTC